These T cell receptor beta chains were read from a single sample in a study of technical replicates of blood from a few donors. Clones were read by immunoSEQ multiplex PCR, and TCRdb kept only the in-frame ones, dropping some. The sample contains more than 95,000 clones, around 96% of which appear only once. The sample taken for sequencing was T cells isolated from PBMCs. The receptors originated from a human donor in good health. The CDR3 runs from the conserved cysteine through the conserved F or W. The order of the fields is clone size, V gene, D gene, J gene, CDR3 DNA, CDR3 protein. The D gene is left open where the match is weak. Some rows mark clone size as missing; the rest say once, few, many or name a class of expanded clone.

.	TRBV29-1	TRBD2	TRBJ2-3	TGCAGCGTTGATAGGTTTGGGGGGGAGGTGGATACGCAGTATTTT	CSVDRFGGEVDTQYF
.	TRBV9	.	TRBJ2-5	TGTGCCAGCAGTAGTTCCAGAGGGGGAGAGACCCAGTACTTC	CASSSSRGGETQYF
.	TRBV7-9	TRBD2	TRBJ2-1	TGTGCCAGCAGCTTATGGGAGGCGGGAGAGGATGAGCAGTTCTTC	CASSLWEAGEDEQFF
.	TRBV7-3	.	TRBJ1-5	TGTGCCAGCAGACTGGGGTCGGGGTCGGGCAATCAGCCCCAGCATTTT	CASRLGSGSGNQPQHF
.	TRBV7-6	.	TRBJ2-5	TGTGCCAGCAGCCCCGGGTCTGAGCGAGAGACCCAGTACTTC	CASSPGSERETQYF
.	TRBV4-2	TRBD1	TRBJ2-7	TGTGCCAGCAGCCATCCTGGGACAGACAGCTCCTACGAGCAGTACTTC	CASSHPGTDSSYEQYF
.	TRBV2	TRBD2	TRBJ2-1	TGTGCCAGCAAAGCGGGAGTTGACTACAATGAGCAGTTCTTC	CASKAGVDYNEQFF
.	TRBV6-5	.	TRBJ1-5	TGTGCCAGCAAAGCAGGGGATAGCAATCAGCCCCAGCATTTT	CASKAGDSNQPQHF
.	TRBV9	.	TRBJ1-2	TGTGCCAGCAGCGTAGATCTGGGAGACTATGGCTACACCTTC	CASSVDLGDYGYTF
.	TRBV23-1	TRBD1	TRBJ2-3	TGCGCCAGCAGTCACGAGCCCGGGACAGGGTCCTCTCAGTCGGCAGATACGCAGTATTTT	CASSHEPGTGSSQSADTQYF
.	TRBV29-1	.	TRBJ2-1	TGCAGCGTTGTATCCCGGGGTGAGCAGTTCTTC	CSVVSRGEQFF
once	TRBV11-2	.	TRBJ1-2	TGTGCCAGCAGCTTAGATCGCAGGGTTGGTGGCTACACCTTC	CASSLDRRVGGYTF
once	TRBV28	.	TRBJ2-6	TGTGCCAGCAGTCCCGACTCCCTCTCTGGGGCCAACGTCCTGACTTTC	CASSPDSLSGANVLTF
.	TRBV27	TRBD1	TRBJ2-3	TGTGCCAGCAGTTTGACAGGGGGGCGGGCCACAGATACGCAGTATTTT	CASSLTGGRATDTQYF
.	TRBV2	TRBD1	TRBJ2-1	TGTGCCAGCACCGGGACAGGGGGCTGGGGTGAGCAGTTCTTC	CASTGTGGWGEQFF
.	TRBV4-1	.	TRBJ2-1	TGCGCCAGCAGCCAAGTCCGCCCCGATCGACCCGCAGGGGTTGAGCAGTTCTTC	CASSQVRPDRPAGVEQFF